These 15 T cell receptor beta chains were sequenced from one sample in a study of PD-L1 blockade in urothelial cancer. Time point denoted: pretreatment peripheral blood. The protocol was immunoSEQ multiplex PCR, while the TCRdb copy is restricted to in-frame clones and leaves out a portion. The sample lists 40,000 or so clones; roughly nine tenths were seen once. Sequencing was performed on PBMCs, taken around atezolizumab (anti-PD-L1) treatment. These TCRs come from a woman between 55 and 75 years old with urothelial cancer.

The chain is built from TRBV10-3 and TRBJ1-2; 9 bases match TRBD1. Germline values: CDR1 ENHRY, CDR2 SYGVKD. Trimming took 1 base from V and 0 from J; bases not matched to a gene: 15. The CDR3 spans 20 residues. The CDR3 sequence: CAISEWNAGTGRPSNYGYTF. CDR3 coding DNA: TGTGCCATCAGTGAGTGGAACGCCGGGACAGGGCGCCCCTCTAACTATGGCTACACCTTC.

The genes are TRBV5-1 and TRBJ2-7, with a tentative D call TRBD1 (6 bases). The CDR3 covers 15 residues. Trimming left V 0 bases short and J 4 bases short, with 14 bases between. The germline V gene has CDR1 SGHRS and CDR2 YFSETQ. The CDR3 nucleotides are TGCGCCAGCAGCTTGGGTTCCACAGGGCTGTACGAGCAGTACTTC. Translated: CASSLGSTGLYEQYF.

The gene calls are TRBV5-1 and TRBJ1-1, with TRBD1 matching over 10 bases. Germline-derived CDR1 and CDR2 are SGHRS and YFSETQ. The V segment lost 4 bases and the J segment 5 bases; nucleotides outside the gene matches: 5. The CDR3 is 14 residues long. CDR3: CASSVRDRGTEAFF. Here the CDR3 DNA reads TGCGCCAGCAGCGTCCGGGACAGGGGTACTGAAGCTTTCTTT.

This chain joins TRBV2 and TRBJ2-1; 10 bases are a match to TRBD2. CDR3 length: 15 amino acids. From germline, CDR1 is SNHLY and CDR2 FYNNEI. V gave up 6 bases and J gave up 4 bases; unmatched junction bases: 6. CDR3 sequence (DNA): TGTGCCAGCAGAACTTCTAGCGGGAGTTACAATGAGCAGTTCTTC. Amino acids: CASRTSSGSYNEQFF.

This chain links TRBV9 with TRBJ2-5, with 8 bases matching TRBD2. Looked up from germline, CDR1 is SGDLS and CDR2 is YYNGEE. The junction had 13 bases not matched to a gene; V was cut back by 4 bases and J by 5 bases. This CDR3 has 16 amino acids. Here the CDR3 DNA reads TGTGCCAGCAGCACTCTCGGGAGCCGGGGGGGGGAGACCCAGTACTTC. Protein product: CASSTLGSRGGETQYF.

This clone was detected a few times. This chain connects TRBV5-6 to TRBJ1-1; 7 positions match TRBD1. There are 15 residues in the CDR3. V trimming: 6 bases; J trimming: 4 bases; junction bases outside the gene matches: 12. Germline V CDR1 and CDR2: SGHDT, YYEEEE. CDR3 in DNA: TGTGCCAGCACACGGAGGGGGACAGCGCCCACTGAAGCTTTCTTT. Amino acid sequence: CASTRRGTAPTEAFF.

This chain links TRBV7-9 with TRBJ2-3, with TRBD2 identical over 11 bases. The CDR3 runs 16 residues. CDR1 and CDR2 (germline): SEHNR, FQNEAQ (reference sequence). The ends lost 4 bases at V and 2 bases at J; junction bases unmatched: 5. The CDR3 loop reads CASSSLAGAHTDTQYF. The CDR3 coding sequence is TGTGCCAGCAGCTCACTAGCGGGAGCGCACACAGATACGCAGTATTTT.

V gene TRBV28 combines with J gene TRBJ2-7, with 9 bases matching TRBD2. The junction had 4 bases not matched to a gene; V was cut back by 2 bases and J by 2 bases. The CDR3 is 15 residues long. CDR1 is MDHEN, CDR2 SYDVKM, per germline. CDR3 sequence: CASSLGPSGTYEQYF. The CDR3 DNA follows: TGTGCCAGCAGTTTAGGGCCTAGCGGGACCTACGAGCAGTACTTC.

The V gene is TRBV27, the J gene TRBJ2-7, with D unresolved. Trimming removed 3 bases at V and 2 bases at J, with 8 bases between. The V gene's germline CDR1 is MNHEY and CDR2 SMNVEV (reference sequence). The CDR3 consists of 13 residues. CDR3 DNA sequence: TGTGCCAGCAGTTTCGGGTTCCCCTACGAGCAGTACTTC. Amino acids: CASSFGFPYEQYF.

By share, this clone ranks as medium-sized (0.01 to 0.1%). The chain links TRBV27 to TRBJ1-1, with 11 bases aligning to TRBD1. The CDR3 extends over 14 amino acids. After removal of 6 bases from V and 4 bases from J, the junction contained 4 bases not matched to a gene. The germline V gene has CDR1 MNHEY and CDR2 SMNVEV (reference sequence). The chain's CDR3 is CASRGQGGSTEAFF. CDR3 nucleotides: TGTGCCAGCAGGGGACAGGGGGGGAGCACTGAAGCTTTCTTT.

This clone came up once. The chain links TRBV5-1 to TRBJ2-5, with a tentative D call TRBD1 (6 bases). The V and J ends lost 2 bases and 4 bases respectively, with 12 bases between them. CDR1 is SGHRS, CDR2 YFSETQ, per germline. The CDR3 totals 14 residues. This CDR3 is CASSLGGGRETQYF. CDR3 in DNA: TGCGCCAGCAGCTTAGGTGGGGGCCGAGAGACCCAGTACTTC.

The chain links TRBV29-1 to TRBJ2-5, with 7 positions matching TRBD1. Germline V gene lookup returns CDR1 SQVTM and CDR2 ANQGSEA. After removal of 5 bases from V and 5 bases from J, the junction contained 8 bases not matched to a gene. The CDR3 has 13 amino acids. CDR3 sequence reads: CSVSVGGGETQYF. The CDR3, as DNA: TGCAGCGTTTCGGTAGGGGGCGGGGAGACCCAGTACTTC.

This clone was seen once. This sequence joins TRBV27 and TRBJ2-5, with 7 bases identical to TRBD1. This CDR3 spans 12 amino acids. Germline V gene lookup returns CDR1 MNHEY and CDR2 SMNVEV (reference sequence). The V segment lost 8 bases and the J segment 7 bases; nucleotides outside the gene matches: 7. CDR3 sequence (DNA): TGTGCCAGCTGGGGACAGATAGGGACCCAGTACTTC. It is translated as CASWGQIGTQYF.

This chain uses TRBV29-1 with TRBJ1-2; D possibly corresponds to TRBD1 (5 bases). Trimming took off 3 bases at V and 2 bases at J, with 10 bases between the two ends. The CDR3 contains 13 residues. Germline loops: CDR1 SQVTM, CDR2 ANQGSEA. The CDR3 sequence is CSVDGGWNYGYTF. The CDR3 region has the DNA TGCAGCGTTGACGGGGGTTGGAACTATGGCTACACCTTC.

This clone was recorded once. This rearrangement joins TRBV7-2 to TRBJ2-5; 7 positions agree with TRBD2. CDR3 length equals 17 residues. Germline lookup yields CDR1 SGHTA and CDR2 FQGNSA. Germline trimming cut 5 bases from V and 5 bases from J; bases unmatched to any gene: 17. CDR3 in amino acids: CASSPYPRGGRGETQYF. The CDR3 DNA reads TGTGCCAGCAGCCCCTACCCCCGGGGCGGGAGAGGGGAGACCCAGTACTTC.